Shown below are 21 T cell receptor beta chains from a single sample sequenced in a study of cytotoxic CD8 clonotypes in ibrutinib-treated CLL. The method was immunoSEQ multiplex PCR; TCRdb's version includes in-frame clones alone and lacks a portion of them. In the table there are about 270,000 clones, roughly 76% of which are singletons. The sample consisted of PBMCs, taken at disease progression, from a patient treated with ibrutinib. The source of these receptors is a human donor with chronic lymphocytic leukemia.

This clone was seen more than once but under ten times. The chain uses TRBV19 and TRBJ2-6, with D unclear. CDR3 length equals 16 residues. Per germline, CDR1 LNHDA and CDR2 SQIVND (reference sequence). V was clipped by 1 base and J by 1 base, with 8 bases between them. The CDR3 protein is CASSIGTPSGANVLTF. The DNA for the CDR3 is TGTGCCAGTAGTATAGGGACCCCTTCTGGGGCCAACGTCCTGACTTTC.

This rearrangement joins TRBV5-6 to TRBJ2-2; D is ambiguous. Germline assignment: CDR1 SGHDT and CDR2 YYEEEE. The CDR3 is made up of 13 amino acids. With 0 bases removed from V and 7 bases from J, the gap between germline ends came to 7 bases. The CDR3 nucleotides are TGTGCCAGCAGCTTGGAGGTTATCGGGGAGCTGTTTTTT. It codes for CASSLEVIGELFF.

The V and J genes are TRBV27 and TRBJ2-2; 12 bases map to TRBD1. CDR3 length: 16 residues. From germline, CDR1 is MNHEY and CDR2 SMNVEV (reference sequence). V shed 5 bases and J 3 bases; nucleotides not matched to a gene: 4. This CDR3 is CASSQGQGAYTGELFF. CDR3 sequence (DNA): TGTGCCAGCAGTCAGGGACAGGGGGCTTACACCGGGGAGCTGTTTTTT.

This clone showed up just a few times. The rearrangement links TRBV2 to TRBJ1-4; D is unresolved. Germline V CDR1 and CDR2: SNHLY, FYNNEI. There are 13 residues in the CDR3. Trimming shortened V by 7 bases and J by 3 bases, and 9 bases separated the two germline ends. CDR3 amino acids: CASTGYANEKLFF. CDR3 DNA: TGTGCCAGCACGGGGTATGCTAATGAAAAACTGTTTTTT.

The chain recombines TRBV10-3 with TRBJ1-1; D remains ambiguous. V lost 4 bases and J lost 6, with 15 bases in between. Germline CDR1 and CDR2: ENHRY and SYGVKD. This CDR3 comprises 14 residues. The CDR3 region is CAISGGTLVSEAFF. CDR3 sequence (DNA): TGTGCCATCAGTGGTGGAACTCTTGTATCTGAAGCTTTCTTT.

A note on this clone: The sample carries other DNA sequences with the same CDR3. The J gene is TRBJ2-7, the V gene TRBV18; 9 nucleotides match TRBD2. This CDR3 comprises 14 residues. The junction had 1 base not matched to a gene; V was cut back by 0 bases and J by 4 bases. Germline V lookup: CDR1 KGHSH, CDR2 LQKENI. The CDR3 DNA sequence: TGTGCCAGCTCACCACCTAGCGGGAGTTACGAGCAGTACTTC. Translated, it gives CASSPPSGSYEQYF.

This clone occurred a few times. The rearrangement joins TRBV7-9 to TRBJ2-2; unclear D gene. V shed 1 base and J shed 7 bases, with 4 bases lying between them. Germline V lookup: CDR1 SEHNR, CDR2 FQNEAQ (reference sequence). The CDR3 runs 12 residues. The CDR3 region has the DNA TGTGCCAGCAGCTTAGTCCACGGGGAGCTGTTTTTT. This sequence encodes CASSLVHGELFF.

This clone appeared a few times. The CDR3 DNA reads TGCGCCAGCAGCTTGGGGTGGGACGAGCAGTACTTC. Its protein product is CASSLGWDEQYF. The rearrangement links TRBV5-1 to TRBJ2-7; no clear D. V lost 0 bases to trimming and J lost 5 bases, with 6 bases between them. CDR1 and CDR2 from the germline V gene are SGHRS and YFSETQ. The CDR3 has 12 amino acids.

The chain links TRBV29-1 to TRBJ1-1, with 8 nucleotides matching TRBD1. Germline V gives CDR1 SQVTM, CDR2 ANQGSEA. The V and J ends lost 7 bases and 4 bases, in that order; junction bases with no gene match: 11. The CDR3 spans 14 residues. CDR3 nucleotides: TGCAGCGGGCGGAGACAGGGGATCAGCACTGAAGCTTTCTTT. Protein sequence: CSGRRQGISTEAFF.

The chain recombines TRBV5-6 with TRBJ2-5, with D perhaps being TRBD1 or TRBD2 (5 bases each). Per the germline V gene, CDR1 is SGHDT and CDR2 is YYEEEE. The CDR3 extends over 17 amino acids. Between the trimmed V and J ends, which lost 0 bases and 3 bases, there was a span of 18 bases. CDR3 protein: CASSLALSRGREETQYF. As DNA, the CDR3 is TGTGCCAGCAGCTTGGCCCTGTCTAGGGGACGTGAAGAGACCCAGTACTTC.

Details on this clone: Other DNA sequences in this sample translate to the same CDR3. The V call is TRBV7-9, the J call TRBJ1-3; 8 bases are a match to TRBD1. Germline values: CDR1 SEHNR, CDR2 FQNEAQ (reference sequence). V lost 1 base to trimming and J lost 4 bases; unmatched junction nucleotides: 0. The CDR3 sequence is 14 residues long. The CDR3 loop is CASSLGQGGNTIYF. CDR3 DNA sequence: TGTGCCAGCAGCTTAGGACAGGGGGGAAACACCATATATTTT.

This chain connects TRBV15 to TRBJ2-1; D call uncertain. Germline-derived CDR1 and CDR2 are LNHNV and YYDKDF (reference sequence). V lost 0 bases to trimming and J lost 11 bases, with 5 bases between them. The CDR3 loop spans 11 amino acids. The CDR3 is CATSRENKQFF. The CDR3 bases are TGTGCCACCAGCAGAGAAAATAAGCAGTTCTTC. Supplemented by reference TRBV15 and TRBJ2-1, the full variable domain reads DAMVIQNPRYQVTQFGKPVTLSCSQTLNHNVMYWYQQKSSQAPKLLFHYYDKDFNNEADTPDNFQSRRPNTSFCFLDIRSPGLGDTAMYLCATSRENKQFFGPGTRLTVL.

This CDR3 is CASSTGQGLYEQYF. In nucleotides, the CDR3 is TGCGCCAGCAGTACCGGACAGGGCCTCTACGAGCAGTACTTC. The V call is TRBV10-1, the J call TRBJ2-7; 8 bases map to TRBD1. In germline, CDR1 is WNHNN, CDR2 SYGVQD (reference sequence). V was clipped by 5 bases and J by 3 bases; unmatched bases: 6. The CDR3 length is 14 residues.

This rearrangement joins TRBV2 to TRBJ1-5, with a weak D call TRBD1 (5 bases). Looked up from germline, CDR1 is SNHLY and CDR2 is FYNNEI. The length of the CDR3 is 15 residues. Trimming shortened V by 2 bases and J by 0 bases, and 8 bases separated the two germline ends. The CDR3 region is CASSEPGYSNQPQHF. The CDR3 nucleotides are TGTGCCAGCAGTGAACCAGGGTATAGCAATCAGCCCCAGCATTTT.

The chain joins TRBV29-1 to TRBJ1-2; no reliable D call. CDR1 and CDR2 from the germline V gene are SQVTM and ANQGSEA. The V gene lost 6 bases and the J gene lost 5 bases, with 10 bases spanning the gap. The CDR3 is made up of 11 amino acids. In nucleotides, the CDR3 is TGCAGCGTACCCAGTTCGTATGGCTACACCTTC. Protein: CSVPSSYGYTF.

The chain combines TRBV7-3 with TRBJ2-1; 7 bases match TRBD2. Trimming removed 4 bases from V and 11 bases from J; junction bases left unmatched: 8. Germline assignment: CDR1 SGHTA and CDR2 FQGTGA. CDR3 length equals 13 residues. For the CDR3, the DNA is TGTGCCAGCAGCTCACTTACTAGCGTAAAGCAGTTCTTC. Protein sequence: CASSSLTSVKQFF.

The rearrangement links TRBV27 to TRBJ2-7; D ambiguous. V was trimmed by 7 bases and J by 2 bases, leaving 15 bases between them. The CDR3 covers 14 residues. Germline lookup yields CDR1 MNHEY and CDR2 SMNVEV (reference sequence). CDR3 in amino acids: CASKHLGSTYEQYF. CDR3 bases: TGTGCCAGCAAACATTTAGGGTCCACCTACGAGCAGTACTTC.

The chain links TRBV21-1 to TRBJ1-5; the D segment call TRBD1 is taken from the table without a DNA check. TRBV21-1 is a pseudogene. The length of the CDR3 is 17 residues. The CDR3 reads CASSNGPLTGFNQPQHF. In DNA form, the CDR3 reads TGTGCCAGCAGCAATGGACCCCTTACAGGGTTCAATCAGCCCCAGCATTTT.

As concerns this clone: This sample also contains other DNA sequences that code for the same CDR3. This chain uses TRBV9 with TRBJ2-1; 10 positions match TRBD1. V dropped 0 bases and J dropped 4; count of bases not matched to a gene: 1. The germline gives CDR1 SGDLS, CDR2 YYNGEE. The CDR3 is 15 residues long. CDR3 in amino acids: CASSVGDRGYNEQFF. DNA of the CDR3: TGTGCCAGCAGCGTAGGGGACAGGGGATACAATGAGCAGTTCTTC.

This clone has only one observation. The chain has TRBV10-2 and TRBJ1-5; D may be TRBD1 (5 bases). With 7 bases removed from V and 5 bases from J, the gap between germline ends came to 12 bases. The V gene's germline CDR1 is WSHSY and CDR2 SAAADI. This CDR3 has 13 residues. Written as DNA, the CDR3 is TGCGCCAGCACGCGGGACGGCGATCAGCCCCAGCATTTT. Amino acid sequence: CASTRDGDQPQHF.

This clone was recorded a few times. The chain joins TRBV28 to TRBJ2-1; 7 bases are shared with TRBD1. Trimming cost V 7 bases and J 7 bases; bases outside gene matches: 7. CDR1 is MDHEN, CDR2 SYDVKM, per germline. The CDR3 spans 13 residues. CDR3 protein: CASTRQGRNEQFF. As DNA, the CDR3 is TGTGCCAGCACCCGACAGGGACGGAATGAGCAGTTCTTC.